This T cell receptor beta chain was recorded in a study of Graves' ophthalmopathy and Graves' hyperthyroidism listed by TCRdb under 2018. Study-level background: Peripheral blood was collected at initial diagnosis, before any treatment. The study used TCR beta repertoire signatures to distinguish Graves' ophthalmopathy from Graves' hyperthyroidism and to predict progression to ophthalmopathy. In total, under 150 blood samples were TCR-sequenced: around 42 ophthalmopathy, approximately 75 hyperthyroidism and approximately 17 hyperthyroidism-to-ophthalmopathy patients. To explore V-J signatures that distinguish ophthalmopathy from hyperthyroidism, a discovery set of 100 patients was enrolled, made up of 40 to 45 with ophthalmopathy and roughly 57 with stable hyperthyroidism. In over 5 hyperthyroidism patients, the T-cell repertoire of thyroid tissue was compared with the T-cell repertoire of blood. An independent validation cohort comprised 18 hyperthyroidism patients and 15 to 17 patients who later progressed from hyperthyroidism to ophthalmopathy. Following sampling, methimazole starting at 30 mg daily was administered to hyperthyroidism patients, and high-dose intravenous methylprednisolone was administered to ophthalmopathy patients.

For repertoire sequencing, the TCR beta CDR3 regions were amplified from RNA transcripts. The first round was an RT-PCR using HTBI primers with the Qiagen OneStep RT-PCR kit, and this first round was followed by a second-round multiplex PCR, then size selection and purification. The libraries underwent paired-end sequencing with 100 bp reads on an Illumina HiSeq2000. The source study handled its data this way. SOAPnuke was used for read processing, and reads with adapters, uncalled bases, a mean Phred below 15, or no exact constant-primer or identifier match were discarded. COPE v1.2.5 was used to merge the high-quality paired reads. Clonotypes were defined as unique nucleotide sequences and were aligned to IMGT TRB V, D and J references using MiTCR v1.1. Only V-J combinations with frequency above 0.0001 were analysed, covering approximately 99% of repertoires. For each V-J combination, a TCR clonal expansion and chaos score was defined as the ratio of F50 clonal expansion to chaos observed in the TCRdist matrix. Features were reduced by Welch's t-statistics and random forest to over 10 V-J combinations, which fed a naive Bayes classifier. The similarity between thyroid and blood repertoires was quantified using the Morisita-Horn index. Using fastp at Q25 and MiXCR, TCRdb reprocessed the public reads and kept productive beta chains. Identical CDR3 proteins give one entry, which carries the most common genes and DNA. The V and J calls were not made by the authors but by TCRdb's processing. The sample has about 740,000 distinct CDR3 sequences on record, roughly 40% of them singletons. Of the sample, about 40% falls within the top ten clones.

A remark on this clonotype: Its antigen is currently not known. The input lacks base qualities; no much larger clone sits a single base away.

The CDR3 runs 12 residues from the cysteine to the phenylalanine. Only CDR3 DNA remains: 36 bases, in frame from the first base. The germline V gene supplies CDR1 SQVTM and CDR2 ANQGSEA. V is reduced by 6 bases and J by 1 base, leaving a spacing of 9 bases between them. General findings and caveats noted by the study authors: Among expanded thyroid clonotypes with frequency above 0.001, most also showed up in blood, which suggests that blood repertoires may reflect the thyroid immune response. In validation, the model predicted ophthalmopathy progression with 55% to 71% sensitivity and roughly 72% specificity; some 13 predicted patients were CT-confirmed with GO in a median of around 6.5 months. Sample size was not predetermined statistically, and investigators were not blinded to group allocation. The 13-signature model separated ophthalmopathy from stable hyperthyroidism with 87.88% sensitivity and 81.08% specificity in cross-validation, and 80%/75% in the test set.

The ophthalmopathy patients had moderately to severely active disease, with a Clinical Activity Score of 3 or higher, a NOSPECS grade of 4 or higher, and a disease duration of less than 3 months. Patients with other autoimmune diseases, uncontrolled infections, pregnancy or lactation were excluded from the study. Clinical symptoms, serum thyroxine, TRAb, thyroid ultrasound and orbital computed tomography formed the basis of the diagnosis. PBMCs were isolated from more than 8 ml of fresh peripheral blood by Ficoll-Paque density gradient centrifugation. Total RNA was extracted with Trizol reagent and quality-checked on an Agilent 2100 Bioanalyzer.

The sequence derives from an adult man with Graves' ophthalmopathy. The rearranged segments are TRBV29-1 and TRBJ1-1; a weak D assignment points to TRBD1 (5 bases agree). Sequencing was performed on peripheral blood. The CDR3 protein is CSVGERNTEAFF. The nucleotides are TGCAGCGTAGGGGAAAGGAACACTGAAGCTTTCTTT.